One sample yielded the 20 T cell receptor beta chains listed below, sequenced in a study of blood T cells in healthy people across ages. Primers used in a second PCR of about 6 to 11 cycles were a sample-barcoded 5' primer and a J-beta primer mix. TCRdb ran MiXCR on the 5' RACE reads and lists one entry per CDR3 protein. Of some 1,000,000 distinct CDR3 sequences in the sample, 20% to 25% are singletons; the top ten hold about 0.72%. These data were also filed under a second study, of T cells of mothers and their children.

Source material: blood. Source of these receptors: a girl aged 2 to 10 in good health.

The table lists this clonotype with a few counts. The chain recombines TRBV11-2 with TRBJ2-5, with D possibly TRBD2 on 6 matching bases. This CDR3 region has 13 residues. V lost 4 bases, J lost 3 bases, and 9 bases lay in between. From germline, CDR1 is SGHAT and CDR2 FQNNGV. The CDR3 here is CASSWRLEETQYF. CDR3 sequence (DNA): TGTGCCAGCAGCTGGAGACTAGAAGAGACCCAGTACTTC.

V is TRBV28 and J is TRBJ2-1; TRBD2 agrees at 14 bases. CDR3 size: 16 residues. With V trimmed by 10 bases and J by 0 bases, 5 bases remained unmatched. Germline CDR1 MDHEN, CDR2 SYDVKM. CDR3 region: CATRTSGRSSYNEQFF. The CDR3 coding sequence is TGTGCCACCAGGACTAGCGGGAGGAGCTCCTACAATGAGCAGTTCTTC.

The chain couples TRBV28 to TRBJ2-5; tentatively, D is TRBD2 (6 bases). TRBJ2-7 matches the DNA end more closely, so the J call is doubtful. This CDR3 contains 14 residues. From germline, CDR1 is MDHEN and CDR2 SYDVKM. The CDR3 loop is CASSLFGGAYEQYF. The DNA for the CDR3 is TGTGCCAGCAGTTTGTTCGGGGGAGCGTACGAGCAGTACTTC.

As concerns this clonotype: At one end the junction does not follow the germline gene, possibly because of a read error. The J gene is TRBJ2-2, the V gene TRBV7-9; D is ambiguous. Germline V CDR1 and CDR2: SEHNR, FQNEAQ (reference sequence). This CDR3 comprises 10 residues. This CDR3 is CATATGELFF. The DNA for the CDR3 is TGCGCCACCGCGACCGGGGAGCTGTTTTTT.

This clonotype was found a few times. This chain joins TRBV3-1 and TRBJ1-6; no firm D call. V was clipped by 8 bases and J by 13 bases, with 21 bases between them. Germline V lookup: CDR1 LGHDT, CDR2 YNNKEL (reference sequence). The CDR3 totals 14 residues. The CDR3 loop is CASEPNTPLAPLHF. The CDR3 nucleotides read TGTGCCAGCGAACCGAACACACCGCTAGCGCCCCTCCACTTT.

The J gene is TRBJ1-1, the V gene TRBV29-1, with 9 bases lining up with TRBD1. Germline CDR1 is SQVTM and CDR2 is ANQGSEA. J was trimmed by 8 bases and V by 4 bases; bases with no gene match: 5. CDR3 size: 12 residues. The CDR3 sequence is CSVGSGTGEAFF. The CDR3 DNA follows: TGCAGCGTTGGAAGCGGGACAGGGGAAGCTTTCTTT.

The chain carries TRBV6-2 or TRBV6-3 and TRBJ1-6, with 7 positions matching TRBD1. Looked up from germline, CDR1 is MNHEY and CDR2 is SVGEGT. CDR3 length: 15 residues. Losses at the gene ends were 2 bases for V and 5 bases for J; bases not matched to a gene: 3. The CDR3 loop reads CASSYEGANNSPLHF. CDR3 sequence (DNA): TGTGCCAGCAGTTACGAGGGGGCGAATAATTCACCCCTCCACTTT.

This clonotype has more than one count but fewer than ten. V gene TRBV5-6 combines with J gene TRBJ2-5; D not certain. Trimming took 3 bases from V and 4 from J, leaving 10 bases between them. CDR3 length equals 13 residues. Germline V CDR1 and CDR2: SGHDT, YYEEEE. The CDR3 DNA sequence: TGTGCCAGCAGCTCCCCCGTTTTAGAGACCCAGTACTTC. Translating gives CASSSPVLETQYF.

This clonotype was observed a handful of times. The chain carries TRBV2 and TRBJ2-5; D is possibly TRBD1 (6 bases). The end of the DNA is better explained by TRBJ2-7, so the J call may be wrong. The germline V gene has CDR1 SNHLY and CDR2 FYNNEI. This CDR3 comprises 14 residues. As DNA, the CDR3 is TGTGCCAGCAGTGATATACAGGGAGACTACGAGCAGTACTTC. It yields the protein CASSDIQGDYEQYF.

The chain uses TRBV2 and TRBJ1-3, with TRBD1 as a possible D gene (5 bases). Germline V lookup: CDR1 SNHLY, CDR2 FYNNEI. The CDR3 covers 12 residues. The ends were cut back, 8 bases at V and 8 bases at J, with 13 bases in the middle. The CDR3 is CASEALGDTIYF. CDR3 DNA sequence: TGTGCCAGCGAAGCTCTGGGGGACACCATATATTTT.

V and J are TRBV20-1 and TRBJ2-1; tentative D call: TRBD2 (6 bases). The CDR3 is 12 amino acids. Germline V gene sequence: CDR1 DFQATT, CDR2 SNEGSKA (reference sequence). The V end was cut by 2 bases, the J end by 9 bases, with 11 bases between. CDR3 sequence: CSARRRETEQFF. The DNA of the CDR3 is TGCAGTGCTAGACGCCGGGAGACTGAGCAGTTCTTC.

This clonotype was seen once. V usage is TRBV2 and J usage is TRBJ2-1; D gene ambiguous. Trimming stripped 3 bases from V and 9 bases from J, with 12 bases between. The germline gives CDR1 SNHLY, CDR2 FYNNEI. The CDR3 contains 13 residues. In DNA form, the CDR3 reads TGTGCCAGCAGTGAGCCCAGTTTCGGTGAGCAGTTCTTC. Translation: CASSEPSFGEQFF.

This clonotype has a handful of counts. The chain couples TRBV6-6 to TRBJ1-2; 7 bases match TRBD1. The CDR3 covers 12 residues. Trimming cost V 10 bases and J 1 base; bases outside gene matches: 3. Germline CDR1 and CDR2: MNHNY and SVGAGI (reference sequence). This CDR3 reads CATTGFNYGYTF. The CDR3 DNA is TGTGCCACGACAGGGTTTAACTATGGCTACACCTTC.

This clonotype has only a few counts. DNA of the CDR3: TGTGCCAGCAGACGGACCTACGAGCAGTACTTC. Translated: CASRRTYEQYF. The chain has TRBV28 and TRBJ2-7; D is uncertain. V shed 6 bases and J shed 2 bases, with 5 bases lying between them. This CDR3 is 11 amino acids long. Looked up from germline, CDR1 is MDHEN and CDR2 is SYDVKM.

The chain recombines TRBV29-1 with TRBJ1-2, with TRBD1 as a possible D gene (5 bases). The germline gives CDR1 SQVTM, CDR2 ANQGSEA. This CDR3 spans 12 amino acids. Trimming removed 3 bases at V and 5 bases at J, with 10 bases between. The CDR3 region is CSVEQGKYGYTF. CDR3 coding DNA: TGCAGCGTTGAGCAGGGCAAATATGGCTACACCTTC.

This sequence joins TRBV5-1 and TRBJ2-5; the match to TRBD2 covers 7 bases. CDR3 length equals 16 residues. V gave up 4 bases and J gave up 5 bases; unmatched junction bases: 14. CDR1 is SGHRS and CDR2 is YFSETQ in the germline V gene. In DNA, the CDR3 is TGCGCCAGCAGCCTCAAAGGTGGACTAGTTCCCGAGACCCAGTACTTC. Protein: CASSLKGGLVPETQYF.

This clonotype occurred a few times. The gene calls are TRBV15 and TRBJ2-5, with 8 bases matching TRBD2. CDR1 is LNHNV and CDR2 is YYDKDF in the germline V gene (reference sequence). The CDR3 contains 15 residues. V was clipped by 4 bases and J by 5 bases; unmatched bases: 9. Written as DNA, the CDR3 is TGTGCCACCAGCATAGCGGGACTTATGTCGGAGACCCAGTACTTC. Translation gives CATSIAGLMSETQYF. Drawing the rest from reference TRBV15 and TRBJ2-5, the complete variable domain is DAMVIQNPRYQVTQFGKPVTLSCSQTLNHNVMYWYQQKSSQAPKLLFHYYDKDFNNEADTPDNFQSRRPNTSFCFLDIRSPGLGDTAMYLCATSIAGLMSETQYFGPGTRLLVL.

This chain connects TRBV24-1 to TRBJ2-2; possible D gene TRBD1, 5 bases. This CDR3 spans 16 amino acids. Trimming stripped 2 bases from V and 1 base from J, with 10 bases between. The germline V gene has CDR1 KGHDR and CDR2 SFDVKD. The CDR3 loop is CATSDWGSLNTGELFF. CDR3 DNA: TGTGCCACCAGTGATTGGGGCAGCCTGAACACCGGGGAGCTGTTTTTT.

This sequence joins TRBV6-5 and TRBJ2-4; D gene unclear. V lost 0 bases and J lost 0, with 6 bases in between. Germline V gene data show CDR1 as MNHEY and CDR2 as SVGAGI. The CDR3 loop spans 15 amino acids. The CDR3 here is CASSYSITAKNIQYF. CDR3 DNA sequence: TGTGCCAGCAGTTACTCGATTACAGCCAAAAACATTCAGTACTTC.

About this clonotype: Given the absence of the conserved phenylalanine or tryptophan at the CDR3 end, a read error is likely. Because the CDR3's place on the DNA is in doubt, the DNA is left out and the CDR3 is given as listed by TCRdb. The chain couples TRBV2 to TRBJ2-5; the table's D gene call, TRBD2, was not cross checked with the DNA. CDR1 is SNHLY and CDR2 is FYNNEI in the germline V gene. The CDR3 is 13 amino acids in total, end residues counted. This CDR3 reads CASRSGTSGKNDI.